Following are 9 T cell receptor beta chains from one sample sequenced in a study of a mutant IDH1 vaccine in newly diagnosed glioma. Time point defined: week 5, during vaccination. The study gave 300 ug of mutant IDH1 20-mer peptide per vaccine dose, with topical imiquimod. Assay: immunoSEQ multiplex PCR; the TCRdb copy retains only in-frame clones and omits some. The sample shows about 25,000 clones, 77% of them seen only once. These receptors' antigens are unknown. Sample: PBMCs, taken from a glioma patient whose treatment included an IDH1 peptide vaccine. The receptors originated from a man aged 35-49 years with glioma.

The chain uses TRBV19 and TRBJ2-3; D might be TRBD2 (6 bases). Germline V gene sequence: CDR1 LNHDA, CDR2 SQIVND (reference sequence). This CDR3 has 13 residues. Trimming cost V 5 bases and J 7 bases, with 13 bases left between them. The CDR3 protein is CASSPGVINTQYF. CDR3 sequence (DNA): TGTGCCAGTAGTCCGGGGGTAATAAATACGCAGTATTTT.

V and J are TRBV6-6 and TRBJ2-1; 7 bases agree with TRBD2. Trimming removed 1 base from V and 7 bases from J; junction bases left unmatched: 4. The CDR3 spans 14 residues. In germline, CDR1 is MNHNY, CDR2 SVGAGI (reference sequence). The DNA of the CDR3 is TGTGCCAGCAGTTACTTGGGACTATCTAATGAGCAGTTCTTC. This sequence encodes CASSYLGLSNEQFF.

The rearrangement uses TRBV9 and TRBJ2-3; tentative D call: TRBD2 (5 bases). V was pared by 0 bases and J by 6 bases, with 14 bases between. The germline V gene has CDR1 SGDLS and CDR2 YYNGEE. The CDR3 spans 15 residues. Here the CDR3 reads CASSVGGSAKDTQYF. DNA for the CDR3: TGTGCCAGCAGCGTAGGGGGTAGCGCCAAGGATACGCAGTATTTT. Full variable domain (remainder filled in from reference TRBV9 and TRBJ2-3): DSGVTQTPKHLITATGQRVTLRCSPRSGDLSVYWYQQSLDQGLQFLIQYYNGEERAKGNILERFSAQQFPDLHSELNLSSLELGDSALYFCASSVGGSAKDTQYFGPGTRLTVL.

The V and J genes are TRBV5-1 and TRBJ2-5; weak D call: TRBD2 (5 bases). Germline CDR1 is SGHRS and CDR2 is YFSETQ. V lost 3 bases and J 5 bases, leaving 11 bases between the germline ends. The CDR3 runs to 13 residues. CDR3 coding DNA: TGCGCCAGCAGCTGGGCAGGCGGGGAGACCCAGTACTTC. Its protein product is CASSWAGGETQYF.

The table lists this clone with a few counts. The chain joins TRBV9 to TRBJ1-6; 8 bases line up with TRBD1. This CDR3 spans 16 amino acids. The V gene end was trimmed by 0 bases and the J gene end by 9 bases; junction bases not matched to a gene: 8. Looked up from germline, CDR1 is SGDLS and CDR2 is YYNGEE. The CDR3 region is CASSVAQGAPGSPLHF. CDR3 nucleotide sequence: TGTGCCAGCAGCGTAGCTCAGGGGGCGCCTGGTTCACCCCTCCACTTT.

The chain links TRBV25-1 to TRBJ2-2; a weak D match, TRBD2 (6 bases). Germline V gene data show CDR1 as MGHDK and CDR2 as SYGVNS. V lost 7 bases to trimming and J lost 1 base, with 13 bases between them. This CDR3 contains 15 residues. CDR3 in DNA: TGTGCCAGCACCCGGGGGTCCCTGAACACCGGGGAGCTGTTTTTT. This codes for CASTRGSLNTGELFF.

The chain combines TRBV18 with TRBJ2-1, with D uncertain. Germline assignment: CDR1 KGHSH and CDR2 LQKENI. V lost 0 bases and J 5 bases, leaving 11 bases between the germline ends. The CDR3 extends over 15 amino acids. This CDR3 is CASSPPSAMDNEQFF. Here the CDR3 DNA reads TGTGCCAGCTCACCACCCAGCGCAATGGACAATGAGCAGTTCTTC.

The chain combines TRBV21-1 with TRBJ2-7; TRBD2, the table's D call, was not compared with the DNA. TRBV21-1 corresponds to a pseudogene. The CDR3 is 15 residues long. This chain's CDR3 is CASRGGLAGVYEQYV. The CDR3 nucleotides are TGTGCCAGCAGGGGGGGACTAGCGGGAGTCTACGAGCAGTACGTC.

The gene calls are TRBV7-7 and TRBJ2-2; 10 nucleotides align to TRBD2. This CDR3 region has 18 residues. From germline, CDR1 is SSHAT and CDR2 FNYEAQ (reference sequence). V dropped 5 bases and J dropped 0; count of bases not matched to a gene: 9. This chain's CDR3 is CASSPRGSGRANTGELFF. The CDR3 nucleotides read TGTGCCAGCAGCCCCCGGGGGAGCGGGAGGGCGAACACCGGGGAGCTGTTTTTT. The whole variable domain, filled in from reference TRBV7-7 and TRBJ2-2, reads GAGVSQSPRYKVTKRGQDVTLRCDPISSHATLYWYQQALGQGPEFLTYFNYEAQPDKSGLPSDRFSAERPEGSISTLTIQRTEQRDSAMYRCASSPRGSGRANTGELFFGEGSRLTVL.